This T cell receptor beta chain came from a study of cytomegalovirus exposure and HLA in healthy donors. General study results and limits: Most CMV-associated TCR beta chains appeared HLA-restricted in a later analysis. Further analysis was carried out later, and it showed several of the most significant clusters appearing linked to common viral pathogens. Investigators reported 150 to 200 TCR beta chains as tied to cytomegalovirus.

A remark on this clone: The antigen remains undetermined.

PCR was performed using 60 Vbeta and 13 Jbeta primers. Data came from immunoSEQ multiplex PCR; TCRdb stores just in-frame clones and leaves some out. This table holds 70,000 to 100,000 clones, 80% found once. This TCR derives from a woman aged 45-59 years in good health and CMV-seropositive. Sequenced input: PBMCs.

The CDR3 DNA is TGTGCCAGCAGTTCCCCCGGGACAAGCTATGGCTACACCTTC. As protein: CASSSPGTSYGYTF. V usage is TRBV27 and J usage is TRBJ1-2; possibly TRBD1 for D (6 bases). CDR1 is MNHEY and CDR2 is SMNVEV in the germline V gene (reference sequence). V gave up 4 bases and J gave up 4 bases, with 13 bases separating them. CDR3 length: 14 amino acids.